Given below is one T cell receptor beta chain in context. No cognate antigen has been identified for it. The cohort was made up of 650 to 700 healthy bone marrow donors. All cohort members were sampled while nominally healthy, although unrecorded immune exposures were likely present. The donor tested CMV seronegative, placing the donor among the 352 seronegative members of the cohort. A peripheral blood sample was provided by each donor, and peripheral blood mononuclear cells were used for TCR beta sequencing. The Qiagen DNeasy Blood Extraction Kit was used to extract genomic DNA from the blood cell samples. The data derive from a study of cytomegalovirus exposure and HLA in healthy donors (dated by TCRdb to 2016 to 2017). Concerning the study at large: In an earlier analysis of under 600 of the donors, around 290 Gb of sequence data and 117 million unique TCR beta sequences from 180 million or so T cells were reported. An early release covering more than 500 HLA-typed donors comprised about 300 gigabases of sequencing data and 85 million or so unique TCR sequences. Of the roughly 400 genotyped donors, 75% to 85% were placed in the genetic ancestry cluster associated with self-reported Caucasian donors. The study was designed to test whether signatures of past pathogen exposure could be identified by cataloging public T cell receptors. The study used immunosequencing to profile the T cell repertoires of hundreds of subjects and linked those repertoires to cytomegalovirus serostatus. A separate validation cohort of 100 to 150 different subjects was used in addition to the approximately 640-subject first cohort. To predict cytomegalovirus infection status, the study brought together high-throughput TCR immunosequencing, statistical association of individual TCRs with disease status, and machine learning. A later analysis re-examined previously published TCR beta repertoires from hundreds of donors and added high-resolution HLA genotyping to investigate patterns of TCR occurrence. In the later analysis, no new phenotypic data were used to find candidate immune exposures; instead, reliance was placed on TCR beta sequences and their occurrence across donors. In an earlier analysis of 587 of the donors, high-throughput TCR beta sequencing was used to judge whether each TCR beta V gene segment behaved as functional or pseudogenic. Alongside the repertoire data, information on donor age, sex, ethnicity and CMV serostatus was compiled. In a later genetic analysis, genome-wide SNP genotypes for about three fifths of the 666 donors were used, and that subset was treated as a discovery cohort. Every discovery cohort repertoire had been produced on one sequencing platform. Both class I and class II loci were covered by HLA typing, at four-digit resolution. The number of typed donors differed by locus: 629-630 for A, B, C, DRB1 and DQB1; 500 to 550 for DQA1; fewer than 610 for DPA1; and around 490 for DPB1. Several DR-DQ haplotypes were treated as single units for association and clustering because of strong linkage in the cohort. Among 398 genotyped donors of the cohort, an average of approximately 240,000 unique TCR beta nucleotide sequences were sequenced per donor, roughly a sixth of them non-productive. Overall study results and their limits: Cytomegalovirus status was reported to be diagnosed by the classifier with high specificity and sensitivity in both the original and validation cohorts. A later analysis associated 16,951 TCR beta sequences with specific HLA alleles at a false discovery rate of 0.05. A group of highly shared sequence variants was considered likely to be a technical artifact of the sequencing pipeline. When HLA alleles, especially DR and DQ, strongly co-occurred, attributing TCR associations to individual alleles was difficult. An association between a missense DCLRE1C variant and V-gene and J-gene trimming of TCR beta chains was found in a later genetic analysis and replicated in an independent cohort. Some IMGT-functional V segments, including TRBV6-2 and TRBV6-3, could not be told apart with the 87-base-pair reads, so those segments were excluded. The authors suggested that the approach could potentially be extended to other disease states and immunological phenotypes. Most TCR sequences were seen in very few donors, while some public TCRs were found in many individuals. In a later analysis, the rate of TCR association differed among HLA loci, with DRB1 alleles having the most associated TCRs and HLA-C alleles having the fewest. A total of fewer than 200 TCR beta chains were listed by the study as associated with cytomegalovirus. In vitro tests confirmed that a few of the cytomegalovirus-associated TCR beta chains recognize cytomegalovirus antigens. Because counts were too low, under 20 rarely observed V segments, including chromosome 9 orphons, were left out of the earlier analysis of 500 to 750 of the donors. Broadly in line with IMGT annotations, most TCR beta V segments showed up in productive rearrangements about 87% or about 30% of the time in an earlier analysis of several hundred of the donors. According to a later analysis, most CMV-associated TCR beta chains appeared to be HLA-restricted, and the HLA associations seemed to be driven largely by CMV exposure. Linkage disequilibrium might explain the correlated functional status among segregating V segments, but an unknown experimental factor could not be excluded. A further reported finding was that TCR beta sequences accurately predicted the HLA-A and HLA-B alleles for most subjects in the first cohort. Compared with equally common non-associated chains, HLA-associated TCR beta chains in a later analysis were more clonally expanded and had lower generation probabilities. Because HLA typing was unavailable for some donors at each locus, only the typed subset was used in association tests. In a later genetic analysis, fewer N-insertions in productive TCRs were reported among donors in an Asian-associated ancestry cluster than the roughly 700-donor mean. The cohort was sequenced for TCR beta chains only, and without alpha or paired-chain data the features that could be detected were limited. According to a later analysis, parvovirus B19, influenza, CMV and Epstein-Barr virus appeared linked to several top co-occurrence clusters. CMV serostatus was the only immune exposure information available for the cohort. Sequencing depth was assumed to be roughly uniform across donors in the presence/absence analyses, though that assumption may not hold.

The CDR3, cysteine through phenylalanine, is 16 amino acids long. Solely the CDR3 DNA is kept, with 48 bases framed from the first base. The germline V gene encodes CDR1 SGHRS and CDR2 YFSETQ. Trimming leaves V shorter by 4 bases and J shorter by 9 bases, with the junction holding 8 bases beyond the gene matches. Receptor libraries were prepared by the immunoSEQ multiplex PCR assay. For the multiplex PCR, a mixture combining 60 forward primers for TCR Vbeta segments and 13 reverse primers for TCR Jbeta segments was used. A multiplex PCR assay on genomic DNA amplified the CDR3 region of rearranged TCR beta genes. Amplified TCR beta libraries were sequenced as 87-base-pair reads on the Illumina HiSeq System. The paper's processing steps were these. Across the roughly 700 repertoires, a later analysis counted around 80 million unique TCR beta chains, about 10 million of which were shared by at least two donors. A nearest-neighbor algorithm error-corrected the raw reads and collapsed the reads into unique sequences, merging closely related sequences to remove PCR and sequencing errors. Alignment of CDR3 sequences to IMGT reference sequences was used to assign V, D and J gene segments. For a sequence to be retained, a match of at least six nucleotides was required to both a V gene segment and a J gene segment. A rearrangement was called productive if the CDR3 had no stop codons and remained in frame with V and J, and every other rearrangement was called non-productive. CDR3 was defined according to IMGT convention as the region running from the second conserved V-encoded cysteine to the conserved J-encoded phenylalanine. In an earlier analysis of around 640 of the donors, sequences lacking an unambiguous match to a single V gene segment were excluded. In an earlier analysis of some 590 of the donors, V segments were called functional above 56.7% productive rearrangements and were called segregating when the between-donor standard deviation exceeded 5%. A statistical classification framework was built to diagnose cytomegalovirus status from the catalog of TCR beta chain sequences. In a later analysis, V and J genes were assigned by comparing TCR nucleotide sequences against IMGT/GENE-DB human TR gene sequences. A later analysis assigned CDR3 sequences and most-parsimonious VDJ recombination scenarios with the TCRdist pipeline. In a later analysis, each TCR beta chain was defined by its CDR3 amino acid sequence together with its V-gene family, and reads lacking a unique V-gene family were excluded. To address suspected cross-contamination and a sequencing artifact, a later analysis removed some 620 highly shared, low-generation-probability nucleotide sequences. For each public chain, a later analysis derived a clonal expansion index from normalized ranks of inferred template counts within each repertoire. In a later analysis, generation probabilities were computed with a VDJ recombination model fitted to out-of-frame rearrangements, and the resulting probabilities were checked against IGoR. In a later analysis, TCR-TCR, TCR-HLA and TCR-CMV co-occurrence was scored with hypergeometric tests, and a repertoire-size bias correction was applied to TCR pairs. A later analysis estimated false discovery rates by permuting HLA or CMV assignments 20 times. In a later analysis, co-occurring TCRs were grouped using DBSCAN, with TCRdist sequence similarity added in when clustering inside HLA-allele-positive subsets. Repertoires with fewer than 30,000 or more than 120,000 public chains were left out of co-occurrence clustering, as were four to six repertoires with anomalous nucleotide sharing. Not all clones reach the TCRdb copy of this immuneACCESS table, which keeps in-frame sequences only. Checked studies attribute under half of the gap to unresolved V genes and leave the rest unexplained. V and J calls plus clone size are reproduced from that table; the DNA served to infer D and trimming. The sample table includes some 44,000 clones. The biggest ten clones account for more than 1.5% of the sample.

The rearranged segments are TRBV5-1 and TRBJ2-1; 15 central nucleotides agree with TRBD2. The TCR comes from a woman in her twenties or thirties in good health and CMV-seronegative. The sequenced material came from PBMCs. This receptor carries the CDR3 CASSKRTSGRAGEQFF. In nucleotides, the sequence is TGCGCCAGCAGCAAAAGGACTAGCGGGAGGGCCGGTGAGCAGTTCTTC.